What follows are 16 T cell receptor beta chains derived from one specimen sequenced in a study of shared clonotypes between healthy human individuals. Naive CD8 cells lacked CD45RO, underwent positive selection for CCR7 and left out terminally differentiated effector memory CD45RA+ cells. The data were produced by immunoSEQ multiplex PCR, yet TCRdb's version contains in-frame clones alone and is incomplete. The sample includes about 2 million clones, approximately 94% of them seen just once. The source material was naive CD8+ T cells sorted from blood. These TCRs come from a man aged 18 to 35 in good health.

This chain joins TRBV27 and TRBJ2-1, with TRBD2 matching 9 bases. The CDR3 covers 16 residues. Germline CDR1 reads MNHEY; CDR2 reads SMNVEV (reference sequence). V dropped 5 bases and J dropped 8; count of bases not matched to a gene: 13. CDR3 bases: TGTGCCAGCAGTCTTAACCGCGGGGGGGCCTTGGATGAGCAGTTCTTC. It codes for CASSLNRGGALDEQFF.

The gene calls are TRBV2 and TRBJ1-4, with D unresolved. CDR3 length: 15 amino acids. In germline, CDR1 is SNHLY, CDR2 FYNNEI. Trimming stripped 3 bases from V and 0 bases from J, with 8 bases between. CDR3 protein: CASSDRASTNEKLFF. As DNA, the CDR3 is TGTGCCAGCAGTGACAGAGCCTCAACTAATGAAAAACTGTTTTTT.

CDR3 nucleotides: TGTGCCAGCAGCTTAGTTGGACAGGGCGAGCAGTTCTTC. As protein: CASSLVGQGEQFF. The chain joins TRBV11-2 to TRBJ2-1, with TRBD1 identical over 8 bases. From germline, CDR1 is SGHAT and CDR2 FQNNGV. J gave up 10 bases and V 1 base, and 3 bases lay outside the gene matches. This CDR3 has 13 amino acids.

The gene calls are TRBV27 and TRBJ2-3; the D is unclear. Between the trimmed V and J ends, which lost 6 bases and 7 bases, there was a span of 14 bases. In germline, CDR1 is MNHEY, CDR2 SMNVEV (reference sequence). The CDR3 spans 13 residues. The CDR3 is CASSPQPPNTQYF. The CDR3 DNA reads TGTGCCAGCAGCCCCCAGCCCCCAAATACGCAGTATTTT.

The CDR3 DNA sequence: TGTGCCAGCAGTGAAGTGATCGGGGGGATGGCAGATACGCAGTATTTT. Amino acid sequence: CASSEVIGGMADTQYF. This chain uses TRBV6-1 with TRBJ2-3; the match to TRBD2 covers 7 bases. The J segment lost 4 bases and the V segment lost 1 base, leaving 8 bases of the junction unmatched. The CDR3 runs to 16 residues. The V gene's germline CDR1 is MNHNS and CDR2 SASEGT.

Of note for this clone: This specimen includes other DNA sequences encoding the same CDR3. The DNA for the CDR3 is TGTGCCAGCACACACAGGGGTTCCTACGAGCAGTACTTC. This encodes CASTHRGSYEQYF. The chain carries TRBV6-1 and TRBJ2-7, with TRBD1 matching over 7 bases. The CDR3 has 13 amino acids. Germline V gene data show CDR1 as MNHNS and CDR2 as SASEGT. V lost 7 bases to trimming and J lost 1 base; unmatched junction nucleotides: 4.

V usage is TRBV29-1 and J usage is TRBJ2-2; a weak D match, TRBD1 (6 bases). There are 14 residues in the CDR3. Germline lookup yields CDR1 SQVTM and CDR2 ANQGSEA. V was shortened by 6 bases and J by 3 bases, with 14 bases between the two germline ends. The DNA for the CDR3 is TGCAGCGTCCTTGGGGGCCTCGACACCGGGGAGCTGTTTTTT. Translated, it gives CSVLGGLDTGELFF.

The V and J genes are TRBV7-9 and TRBJ2-1, with 11 bases that match TRBD2. From germline, CDR1 is SEHNR and CDR2 FQNEAQ (reference sequence). CDR3 length: 17 residues. V lost 5 bases, J lost 6 bases, and 12 bases stayed unmatched. This CDR3 is CASSPALLAGESNEQFF. In DNA, the CDR3 is TGTGCCAGCAGCCCCGCCCTACTAGCGGGAGAGAGCAATGAGCAGTTCTTC.

The chain employs TRBV27 and TRBJ2-2; D is undetermined. The germline CDR1 and CDR2 sequences are MNHEY and SMNVEV (reference sequence). Trimming stripped 3 bases from V and 6 bases from J, with 14 bases between. This CDR3 has 15 residues. The CDR3 reads CASSLWGSGSGELFF. CDR3 sequence (DNA): TGTGCCAGCAGTTTGTGGGGTTCTGGGTCCGGGGAGCTGTTTTTT.

V usage is TRBV6-6 and J usage is TRBJ2-7; D ambiguous. Per germline, CDR1 MNHNY and CDR2 SVGAGI (reference sequence). The V end lost 5 bases, the J end lost 6 bases, and 8 bases lay between the germline ends. The CDR3 runs 11 residues. The CDR3 sequence is CASSTSGEQYF. Written as DNA, the CDR3 is TGTGCCAGCAGTACCTCGGGCGAGCAGTACTTC.

In regard to this clone: No conserved phenylalanine or tryptophan is present at the end of the CDR3, so a read error is the likely explanation. The chain recombines TRBV7-9 with TRBJ1-6; D ambiguous. The CDR3 consists of 11 residues. V was clipped by 0 bases and J by 14 bases, with 5 bases between them. CDR1 is SEHNR and CDR2 is FQNEAQ in the germline V gene (reference sequence). The CDR3 bases are TGTGCCAGCAGCTTAGCGGAATCCCTCCACCTT. It encodes CASSLAESLHL.

V usage is TRBV30 and J usage is TRBJ2-7; 7 nucleotides agree with TRBD2. The germline V gene has CDR1 GTSNPN and CDR2 SVGIG (reference sequence). Trimming took 2 bases from V and 0 from J; bases not matched to a gene: 7. CDR3 length: 15 amino acids. DNA of the CDR3: TGTGCCTGGAGTACTAGCGCCTCAAGCTCCTACGAGCAGTACTTC. The encoded protein is CAWSTSASSSYEQYF.

The chain employs TRBV16 and TRBJ2-7; no clear D gene. The CDR3 runs to 12 residues. CDR1 is KGHSY, CDR2 FQNENV, per germline. V was clipped by 0 bases and J by 6 bases, with 6 bases between them. The DNA of the CDR3 is TGTGCCAGCAGCCAATCCGGCACCGAGCAGTACTTC. This codes for CASSQSGTEQYF.

This chain links TRBV2 with TRBJ2-3; D might be TRBD2 (6 bases). Germline loops: CDR1 SNHLY, CDR2 FYNNEI. V was cut by 9 bases and J by 5 bases, with 15 bases left in between. The CDR3 consists of 13 residues. CDR3 region: CARRTIAGDTQYF. Here the CDR3 DNA reads TGTGCCAGACGGACTATTGCAGGAGATACGCAGTATTTT.

Remarks on this clone: The same CDR3 arises from other DNA sequences in this sample as well. V is TRBV6-5 and J is TRBJ2-5; D is possibly TRBD1 (6 bases). V lost 2 bases to trimming and J lost 5 bases, with 6 bases between them. CDR3 length equals 12 residues. Per germline, CDR1 MNHEY and CDR2 SVGAGI. The CDR3 DNA sequence: TGTGCCAGCAGTTACAGGGGGGAGACCCAGTACTTC. This encodes CASSYRGETQYF.

This chain links TRBV28 with TRBJ1-1; D is uncertain. Germline-derived CDR1 and CDR2 are MDHEN and SYDVKM. Between the trimmed V and J ends, which lost 7 bases and 1 base, there was a span of 16 bases. This CDR3 has 15 residues. CDR3 sequence reads: CASTFRLGPNTEAFF. Here the CDR3 DNA reads TGTGCCAGCACTTTTCGCCTCGGGCCGAACACTGAAGCTTTCTTT.